The 29 T cell receptor beta chains given below trace back to one sample, sequenced in a study of brain T cells in children with intractable seizures. This table comes from immunoSEQ multiplex PCR, and its TCRdb copy is limited to in-frame clones, with some not included. The sample consists of 55,000 to 80,000 clones, 90% to 97% of them appearing once. The specimen comprised peripheral blood, sampled at surgery. These receptors all stem from a boy in the first two years of life with focal cortical dysplasia and intractable seizures.

This chain connects TRBV6-4 to TRBJ1-5, with D maybe TRBD1 (5 bases). V was cut by 4 bases and J by 2 bases, with 18 bases left in between. CDR3 size: 17 residues. The germline V gene encodes CDR1 MRHNA and CDR2 SNTAGT. The CDR3: CASSAGQGELCNQPQHF. The CDR3 nucleotides read TGTGCCAGCAGTGCAGGGCAGGGTGAATTATGCAATCAGCCCCAGCATTTT.

CDR3 nucleotides: TGCAGTGCTAGTGTAGCGGGTTTTTCACCCCTCCACTTT. Its translation is CSASVAGFSPLHF. V gene TRBV20-1 combines with J gene TRBJ1-6; no firm D call. Germline CDR1 reads DFQATT; CDR2 reads SNEGSKA (reference sequence). The CDR3 totals 13 residues. The ends were cut back, 3 bases at V and 9 bases at J, with 12 bases in the middle.

This clone was observed once. The gene calls are TRBV27 and TRBJ2-7; TRBD2 matches 7 bases. From germline, CDR1 is MNHEY and CDR2 SMNVEV (reference sequence). The CDR3 has 13 residues. V lost 10 bases and J lost 7; bases outside the gene matches: 13. DNA of the CDR3: TGTGCCAACATGGAGGGAGGGCCTGTTGAGCAGTACTTC. Translating gives CANMEGGPVEQYF.

The CDR3 loop is CATSDLTAGNTQYF. Here the CDR3 DNA reads TGTGCCACCAGTGATTTGACGGCTGGGAATACGCAGTATTTT. The chain employs TRBV24-1 and TRBJ2-3; D not certain. V shed 0 bases and J shed 7 bases, with 10 bases lying between them. CDR1 and CDR2 (germline): KGHDR, SFDVKD. This CDR3 contains 14 residues.

The chain combines TRBV7-2 with TRBJ2-5, with D unresolved. Germline V gene sequence: CDR1 SGHTA, CDR2 FQGNSA. V lost 1 base and J lost 0, with 6 bases in between. This CDR3 has 14 residues. The CDR3 DNA reads TGTGCCAGCAGCTTAGGTCACTACCAAGAGACCCAGTACTTC. Translation: CASSLGHYQETQYF. The whole variable domain, filled in from reference TRBV7-2 and TRBJ2-5, reads GAGVSQSPSNKVTEKGKDVELRCDPISGHTALYWYRQSLGQGLEFLIYFQGNSAPDKSGLPSDRFSAERTGGSVSTLTIQRTQQEDSAVYLCASSLGHYQETQYFGPGTRLLVL.

This clone was detected only once. The J gene is TRBJ2-1, the V gene TRBV5-6; TRBD2 might be the D (5 bases). Between the trimmed V and J ends, which lost 1 base and 2 bases, there was a span of 16 bases. Germline CDR1 reads SGHDT; CDR2 reads YYEEEE. The CDR3 loop spans 17 amino acids. CDR3 protein: CASSLFLLADAYNEQFF. The CDR3 nucleotides are TGTGCCAGCAGCTTGTTTCTCCTAGCCGATGCCTACAATGAGCAGTTCTTC.

The gene calls are TRBV6-4 and TRBJ2-1; 8 nucleotides align to TRBD1. With 5 bases clipped from V and 9 bases from J, the junction kept 0 bases outside the gene matches. Germline V gene sequence: CDR1 MRHNA, CDR2 SNTAGT. The CDR3 length is 11 residues. Here the CDR3 DNA reads TGTGCCAGCAGTACAGGGGGTGAGCAGTTCTTC. It translates to CASSTGGEQFF.

V is TRBV6-5 and J is TRBJ1-1; tentative D call: TRBD1 (5 bases). This CDR3 spans 13 amino acids. Trimming left V 6 bases short and J 0 bases short, with 8 bases between. Germline values: CDR1 MNHEY, CDR2 SVGAGI. The CDR3 loop reads CASRTVMNTEAFF. CDR3 in DNA: TGTGCCAGCAGGACAGTCATGAACACTGAAGCTTTCTTT.

This sequence joins TRBV4-1 and TRBJ2-3, with 13 bases identical to TRBD2. From germline, CDR1 is MGHRA and CDR2 YSYEKL. V lost 4 bases and J lost 4; bases outside the gene matches: 5. The CDR3 length is 16 residues. The CDR3 DNA reads as TGCGCCAGCAGCCTACCGACTAGCGGGAGGCCAGATACGCAGTATTTT. Translated, it gives CASSLPTSGRPDTQYF.

This clone occurred once. V is TRBV7-2 and J is TRBJ1-3; no reliable D call. This CDR3 is built from 15 residues. Trimming took 1 base from V and 0 from J, leaving 7 bases between them. In germline, CDR1 is SGHTA, CDR2 FQGNSA. CDR3 protein: CASSLDQISGNTIYF. The CDR3 nucleotides are TGTGCCAGCAGCTTAGATCAGATCTCTGGAAACACCATATATTTT.

The chain is built from TRBV10-3 and TRBJ2-1, with 9 bases fitting TRBD2. Germline-derived CDR1 and CDR2 are ENHRY and SYGVKD. V trimming: 2 bases; J trimming: 7 bases; junction bases outside the gene matches: 9. The CDR3 consists of 16 residues. The CDR3 DNA follows: TGTGCCATCAGTGAGGATTCGCGGGAGGGCAAGAATGAGCAGTTCTTC. It codes for CAISEDSREGKNEQFF.

V and J are TRBV2 and TRBJ2-3, with 8 bases matching TRBD2. Germline lookup yields CDR1 SNHLY and CDR2 FYNNEI. This CDR3 contains 15 residues. Trimming at V came to 5 bases and at J to 0 bases, leaving 4 bases not matched to a gene. CDR3 region: CASSTASGSTDTQYF. The DNA of the CDR3 is TGTGCCAGCAGTACCGCTAGCGGGAGCACAGATACGCAGTATTTT.

V and J are TRBV12-3 or TRBV12-4 and TRBJ1-2; D is ambiguous. Trimming left V 2 bases short and J 4 bases short, with 5 bases between. The CDR3 sequence is 12 residues long. The CDR3 protein is CASSLSSYGYTF. The CDR3 region has the DNA TGTGCCAGCAGTTTATCCAGCTATGGCTACACCTTC.

The chain uses TRBV6-6 and TRBJ2-7, with 13 positions matching TRBD2. Per the germline V gene, CDR1 is MNHNY and CDR2 is SVGAGI (reference sequence). J was trimmed by 1 base and V by 6 bases; bases with no gene match: 3. The CDR3 sequence is 15 residues long. CDR3 amino acids: CASRGLAGQSYEQYF. The CDR3 DNA follows: TGTGCCAGCAGGGGACTAGCGGGACAGTCCTACGAGCAGTACTTC.

Only one count was recorded for this clone. CDR3 nucleotides: TGTGCCAGCAGTTACTCGAGGGGCGGGAAAGAGACCCAGTACTTC. It yields the protein CASSYSRGGKETQYF. J is TRBJ2-5 and V is TRBV6-2 or TRBV6-3; TRBD2 is a possible D gene (6 bases). The V gene's germline CDR1 is MNHEY and CDR2 SVGEGT. Trimming took 0 bases from V and 3 from J, leaving 11 bases between them. The CDR3 is made up of 15 amino acids.

This chain joins TRBV11-2 and TRBJ2-1, with 11 bases fitting TRBD1. Germline loops: CDR1 SGHAT, CDR2 FQNNGV. The CDR3 has 16 amino acids. V lost 5 bases and J lost 8; bases outside the gene matches: 11. CDR3 sequence: CASSRTGQGGRDEQFF. In nucleotides, the CDR3 is TGTGCCAGCAGCCGCACGGGACAGGGGGGAAGGGATGAGCAGTTCTTC.

CDR3 sequence reads: CASSPIELGDGRYEQYF. CDR3 in DNA: TGCGCCAGCAGCCCTATAGAACTCGGGGACGGACGCTACGAGCAGTACTTC. The chain carries TRBV5-1 and TRBJ2-7, with D tentatively TRBD1 or TRBD2 (5 bases each). CDR3 length equals 17 residues. V was clipped by 4 bases and J by 3 bases, with 23 bases between them. From germline, CDR1 is SGHRS and CDR2 YFSETQ.

The chain combines TRBV6-1 with TRBJ2-5; D remains ambiguous. Germline V gene data show CDR1 as MNHNS and CDR2 as SASEGT. V was shortened by 5 bases and J by 3 bases, with 4 bases between the two germline ends. CDR3 length: 11 amino acids. The CDR3 bases are TGTGCCAGCAGTCTGGAAGAGACCCAGTACTTC. Translated: CASSLEETQYF.

The chain recombines TRBV9 with TRBJ2-1; 7 bases fit TRBD2. V dropped 4 bases and J dropped 9; count of bases not matched to a gene: 10. The CDR3 runs 14 residues. CDR1 is SGDLS and CDR2 is YYNGEE in the germline V gene. CDR3 nucleotide sequence: TGTGCCAGCAGCTCCCGCGGGTGGGGGGGTGAGCAGTTCTTC. Translation gives CASSSRGWGGEQFF.

This sequence joins TRBV4-3 and TRBJ2-2; 10 positions match TRBD2. Trimming at V came to 1 base and at J to 2 bases, leaving 4 bases not matched to a gene. This CDR3 is 17 amino acids long. The germline V gene encodes CDR1 LGHNA and CDR2 YSLEER. The CDR3 nucleotides read TGCGCCAGCAGCCAAGTGATAGCGGGAGGCAACACCGGGGAGCTGTTTTTT. This encodes CASSQVIAGGNTGELFF.

The chain employs TRBV5-6 and TRBJ2-2; 10 nucleotides agree with TRBD1. The CDR3 covers 15 residues. V lost 6 bases, J lost 3 bases, and 5 bases stayed unmatched. From germline, CDR1 is SGHDT and CDR2 YYEEEE. Here the CDR3 DNA reads TGTGCCAGCACCCAGACAGGGGGCTACACCGGGGAGCTGTTTTTT. It encodes CASTQTGGYTGELFF.

CDR3 amino acids: CASGAGSSPLHF. CDR3 DNA: TGTGCCAGCGGAGCGGGGAGTTCACCCCTCCACTTT. J is TRBJ1-6 and V is TRBV12-3 or TRBV12-4; D is ambiguous. The CDR3 runs 12 residues. The ends were cut back, 8 bases at V and 9 bases at J, with 11 bases in the middle.

J is TRBJ1-1 and V is TRBV18; no definite D call. V was pared by 6 bases and J by 4 bases, with 12 bases between. CDR1 is KGHSH, CDR2 LQKENI, per germline. The CDR3 runs to 13 residues. CDR3 in DNA: TGTGCCAGCTCCCCTCAAGCCGGCACTGAAGCTTTCTTT. Translated, it gives CASSPQAGTEAFF. Combining the CDR3 with reference TRBV18 and TRBJ1-1 gives the whole variable domain NAGVMQNPRHLVRRRGQEARLRCSPMKGHSHVYWYRQLPEEGLKFMVYLQKENIIDESGMPKERFSAEFPKEGPSILRIQQVVRGDSAAYFCASSPQAGTEAFFGQGTRLTVV.

V is TRBV18 and J is TRBJ2-2, with D possibly TRBD2 on 6 matching bases. The CDR3 length is 14 residues. V was trimmed by 3 bases and J by 5 bases, leaving 10 bases between them. The V gene's germline CDR1 is KGHSH and CDR2 LQKENI. The CDR3 DNA sequence: TGTGCCAGCTCACCTAGACTAGGAACCGGGGAGCTGTTTTTT. This gives the protein CASSPRLGTGELFF.

The chain uses TRBV29-1 and TRBJ2-3, with D maybe TRBD2 (5 bases). The V gene lost 6 bases and the J gene lost 0 bases, with 13 bases spanning the gap. The CDR3 loop spans 14 amino acids. The germline V gene has CDR1 SQVTM and CDR2 ANQGSEA. The CDR3 loop is CSVMNPGSTDTQYF. CDR3 bases: TGCAGCGTAATGAATCCGGGGAGCACAGATACGCAGTATTTT.

This chain connects TRBV5-6 to TRBJ1-2; D might be TRBD1 (6 bases). The CDR3 runs to 16 residues. Germline-derived CDR1 and CDR2 are SGHDT and YYEEEE. V lost 2 bases to trimming and J lost 4 bases, with 18 bases between them. The CDR3 region has the DNA TGTGCCAGCAGCTTTCTACCGCGGGGGGGCTTCTATGGCTACACCTTC. This gives the protein CASSFLPRGGFYGYTF.

This sequence joins TRBV7-9 and TRBJ2-4; 7 bases agree with TRBD2. In germline, CDR1 is SEHNR, CDR2 FQNEAQ (reference sequence). The CDR3 totals 16 residues. The V gene end was trimmed by 3 bases and the J gene end by 1 base; junction bases not matched to a gene: 6. CDR3: CASSLVTGGAKNIQYF. The CDR3 region has the DNA TGTGCCAGCAGCTTGGTGACCGGGGGGGCCAAAAACATTCAGTACTTC.

V usage is TRBV5-1 and J usage is TRBJ2-5, with TRBD2 matching over 10 bases. Germline assignment: CDR1 SGHRS and CDR2 YFSETQ. The V gene end was trimmed by 3 bases and the J gene end by 3 bases; junction bases not matched to a gene: 5. The CDR3 spans 15 residues. In nucleotides, the CDR3 is TGCGCCAGCAGCTCCCTAGCGGGGGCAGAAGAGACCCAGTACTTC. Its protein is CASSSLAGAEETQYF.

The gene calls are TRBV6-1 and TRBJ2-2; 10 bases are a match to TRBD2. This CDR3 contains 17 residues. Germline trimming cut 0 bases from V and 0 bases from J; bases unmatched to any gene: 1. The germline V gene has CDR1 MNHNS and CDR2 SASEGT. The CDR3 DNA follows: TGTGCCAGCAGTGAAGCAGCGGGAGGGCCGAACACCGGGGAGCTGTTTTTT. Amino acids: CASSEAAGGPNTGELFF.